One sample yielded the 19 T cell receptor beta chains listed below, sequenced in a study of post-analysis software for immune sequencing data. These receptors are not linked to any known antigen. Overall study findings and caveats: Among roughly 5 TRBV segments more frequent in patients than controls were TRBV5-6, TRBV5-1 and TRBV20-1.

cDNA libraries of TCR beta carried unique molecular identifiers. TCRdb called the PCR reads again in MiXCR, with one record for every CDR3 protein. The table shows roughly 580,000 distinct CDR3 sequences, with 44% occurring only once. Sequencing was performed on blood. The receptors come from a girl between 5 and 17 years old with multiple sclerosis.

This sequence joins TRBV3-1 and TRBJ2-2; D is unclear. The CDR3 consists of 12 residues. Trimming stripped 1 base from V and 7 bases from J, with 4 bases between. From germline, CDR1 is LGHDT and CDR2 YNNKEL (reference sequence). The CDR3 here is CASSQVFGELFF. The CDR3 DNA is TGTGCCAGCAGCCAAGTTTTCGGGGAGCTGTTTTTT.

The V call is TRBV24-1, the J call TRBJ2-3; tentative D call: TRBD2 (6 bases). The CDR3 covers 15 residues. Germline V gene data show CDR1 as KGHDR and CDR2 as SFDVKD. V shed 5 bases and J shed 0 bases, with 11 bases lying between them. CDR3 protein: CATSVLEGSTDTQYF. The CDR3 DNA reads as TGTGCCACCAGTGTCCTGGAGGGGAGCACAGATACGCAGTATTTT.

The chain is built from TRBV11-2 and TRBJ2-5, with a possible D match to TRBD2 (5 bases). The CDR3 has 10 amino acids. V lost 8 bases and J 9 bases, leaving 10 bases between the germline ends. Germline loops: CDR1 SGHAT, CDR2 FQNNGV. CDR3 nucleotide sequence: TGTGCCAGCGAGGGCGAGTCCCAGTACTTC. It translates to CASEGESQYF.

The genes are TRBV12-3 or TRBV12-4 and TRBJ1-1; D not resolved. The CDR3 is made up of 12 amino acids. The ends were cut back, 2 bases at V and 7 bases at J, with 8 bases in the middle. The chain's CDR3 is CASSLSAGEAFF. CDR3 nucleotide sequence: TGTGCCAGCAGTTTATCGGCAGGTGAAGCTTTCTTT.

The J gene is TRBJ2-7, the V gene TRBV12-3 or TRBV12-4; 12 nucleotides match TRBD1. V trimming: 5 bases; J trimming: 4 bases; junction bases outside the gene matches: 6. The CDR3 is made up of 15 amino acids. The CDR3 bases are TGTGCCAGCAGTACTGTGGGACAGGGGGCTTACGAGCAGTACTTC. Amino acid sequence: CASSTVGQGAYEQYF.

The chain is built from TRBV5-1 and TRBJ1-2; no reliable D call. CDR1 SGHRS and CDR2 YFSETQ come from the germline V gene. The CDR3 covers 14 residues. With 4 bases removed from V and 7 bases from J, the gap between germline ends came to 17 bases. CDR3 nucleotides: TGCGCCAGCAGCCTCCCAGGCGGGCGCTTTGGCTACACCTTC. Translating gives CASSLPGGRFGYTF.

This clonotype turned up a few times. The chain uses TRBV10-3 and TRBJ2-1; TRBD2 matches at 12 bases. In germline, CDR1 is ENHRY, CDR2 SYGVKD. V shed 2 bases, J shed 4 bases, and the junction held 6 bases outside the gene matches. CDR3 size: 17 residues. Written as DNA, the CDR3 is TGTGCCATCAGTGAGACCGGACTAGCGGGGAATTACAATGAGCAGTTCTTC. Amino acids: CAISETGLAGNYNEQFF.

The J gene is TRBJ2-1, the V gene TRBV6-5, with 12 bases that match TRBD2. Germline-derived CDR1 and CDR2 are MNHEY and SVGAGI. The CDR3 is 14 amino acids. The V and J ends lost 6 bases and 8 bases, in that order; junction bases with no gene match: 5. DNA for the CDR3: TGTGCCAGCAGGACTAGCGGGGGCCCCGATGAGCAGTTCTTC. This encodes CASRTSGGPDEQFF.

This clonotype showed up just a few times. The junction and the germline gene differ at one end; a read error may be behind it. The CDR3 region is CACSELQVSPFINYGYTF. CDR3 in DNA: TGTGCCTGCAGTGAATTACAGGTCTCACCATTCATTAACTATGGCTACACCTTC. This sequence joins TRBV6-1 and TRBJ1-2; D is perhaps TRBD1 (5 bases). In germline, CDR1 is MNHNS, CDR2 SASEGT. The CDR3 has 18 residues.

The CDR3 nucleotides are TGTGCCAGCAGGGGGGAGGGGGAAGCCGGGGAGCTGTTTTTT. It translates to CASRGEGEAGELFF. The chain employs TRBV4-2 and TRBJ2-2, with D perhaps TRBD2 (7 bases). Germline values: CDR1 LGHNA, CDR2 YNFKEQ. This CDR3 has 14 amino acids. Trimming left V 6 bases short and J 6 bases short, with 14 bases between.

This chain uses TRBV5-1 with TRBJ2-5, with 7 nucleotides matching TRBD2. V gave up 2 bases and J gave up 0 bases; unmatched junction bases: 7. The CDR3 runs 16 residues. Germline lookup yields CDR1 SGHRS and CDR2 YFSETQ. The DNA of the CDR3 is TGCGCCAGCAGCTTAAGCGGGATTGGGGACCAAGAGACCCAGTACTTC. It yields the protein CASSLSGIGDQETQYF.

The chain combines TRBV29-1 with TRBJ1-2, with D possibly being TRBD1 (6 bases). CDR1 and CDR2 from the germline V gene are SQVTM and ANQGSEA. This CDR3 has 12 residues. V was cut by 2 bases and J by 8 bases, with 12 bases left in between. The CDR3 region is CSVEPGERGYTF. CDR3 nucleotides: TGCAGCGTTGAACCAGGGGAGCGGGGCTACACCTTC.

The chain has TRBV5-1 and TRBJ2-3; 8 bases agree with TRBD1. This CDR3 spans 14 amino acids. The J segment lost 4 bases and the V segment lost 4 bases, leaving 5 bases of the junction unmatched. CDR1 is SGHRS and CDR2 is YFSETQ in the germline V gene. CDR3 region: CASSADRDPDTQYF. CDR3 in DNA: TGCGCCAGCAGCGCGGACAGGGATCCAGATACGCAGTATTTT.

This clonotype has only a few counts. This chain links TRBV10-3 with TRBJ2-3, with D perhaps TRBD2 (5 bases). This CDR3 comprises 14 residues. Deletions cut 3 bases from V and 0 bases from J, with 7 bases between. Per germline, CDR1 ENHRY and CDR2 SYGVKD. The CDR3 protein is CAISEGGSTDTQYF. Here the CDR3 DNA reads TGTGCCATCAGTGAAGGCGGGAGCACAGATACGCAGTATTTT.

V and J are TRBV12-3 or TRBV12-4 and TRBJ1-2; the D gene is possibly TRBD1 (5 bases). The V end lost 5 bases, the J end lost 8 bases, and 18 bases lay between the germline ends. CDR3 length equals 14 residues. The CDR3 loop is CASSRSPDTLGYTF. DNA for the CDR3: TGTGCCAGCAGTAGGTCTCCGGACACTCTGGGCTACACCTTC.

CDR3: CASSSEIAEETQYF. Written as DNA, the CDR3 is TGTGCCAGCAGTTCGGAAATAGCGGAAGAGACCCAGTACTTC. The genes are TRBV12-3 or TRBV12-4 and TRBJ2-7; tentative D call: TRBD2 (6 bases). The J call may be faulty, since TRBJ2-5 better matches the DNA end. The CDR3 contains 14 residues.

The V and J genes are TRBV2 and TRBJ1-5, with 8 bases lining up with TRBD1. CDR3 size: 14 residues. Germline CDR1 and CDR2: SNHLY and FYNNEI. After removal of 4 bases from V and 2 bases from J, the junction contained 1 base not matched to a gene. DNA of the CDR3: TGTGCCAGCAGTGCAGGGGGCCGCAATCAGCCCCAGCATTTT. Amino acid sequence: CASSAGGRNQPQHF.

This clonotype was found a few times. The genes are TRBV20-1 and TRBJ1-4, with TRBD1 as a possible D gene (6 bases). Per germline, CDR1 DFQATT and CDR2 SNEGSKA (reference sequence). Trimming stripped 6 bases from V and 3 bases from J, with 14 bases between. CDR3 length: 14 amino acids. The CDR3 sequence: CSANPGVANEKLFF. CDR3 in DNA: TGCAGTGCGAACCCAGGGGTAGCTAATGAAAAACTGTTTTTT.

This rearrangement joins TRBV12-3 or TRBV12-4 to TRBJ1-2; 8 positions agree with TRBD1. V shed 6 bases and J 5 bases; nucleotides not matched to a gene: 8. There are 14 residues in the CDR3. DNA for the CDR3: TGTGCCAGCAGCCTTAACCAGGGGGCGTATGGCTACACCTTC. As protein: CASSLNQGAYGYTF.